The next 5 T cell receptor beta chains were all read from a single sample in a study of T-cell reconstitution after alpha-beta-depleted transplantation in children (dated by TCRdb to the mid-2010s). The sample's treatment or condition label, decoded: allogeneic hematopoietic cell transplantation with graft depleted of TCRalphabeta T cells and CD19 B cells. The receptor library was made with PCR. Reads for this sample came from an Illumina HiSeq 2500. TCR library preparation used molecular barcoding, with unique molecular identifiers applied to normalize quantification of the TCRbeta repertoire. Clones were called with MiXCR by TCRdb after fastp trimmed the public reads at Q25, and only in-frame beta chains were retained. A single entry per CDR3 protein holds the most common genes and DNA from its merged rows. This sample is represented by around 490,000 distinct CDR3 sequences; roughly an eighth of them were singletons. The ten largest clones take up around 15% of the sample.

The source was PBMCs, mostly from graft donor cells, collected 180 days after TCRalphabeta/CD19-depleted stem cell transplant. Receptors originate from a female patient between 2 and 15 years old who had a stem cell transplant for aplastic anemia, so the T cells may come from the graft donor.

This clonotype was found a few times. This chain uses TRBV9 with TRBJ2-7, with 7 bases lining up with TRBD2. The CDR3 covers 18 residues. Germline CDR1 reads SGDLS; CDR2 reads YYNGEE. Trimming cost V 3 bases and J 3 bases; bases outside gene matches: 18. DNA for the CDR3: TGTGCCAGCAGCGCTTTCCCGACTAGCCCGGCGGTGGTCTACGAGCAGTACTTC. Translated: CASSAFPTSPAVVYEQYF. Full variable domain (remainder filled in from reference TRBV9 and TRBJ2-7): DSGVTQTPKHLITATGQRVTLRCSPRSGDLSVYWYQQSLDQGLQFLIQYYNGEERAKGNILERFSAQQFPDLHSELNLSSLELGDSALYFCASSAFPTSPAVVYEQYFGPGTRLTVT.

The rearrangement uses TRBV20-1 and TRBJ2-1, with TRBD2 identical over 7 bases. The CDR3 has 13 amino acids. The germline V gene encodes CDR1 DFQATT and CDR2 SNEGSKA (reference sequence). V was clipped by 3 bases and J by 16 bases; unmatched bases: 15. The CDR3 protein is CSASTLKGGSYFF. The CDR3 DNA is TGCAGTGCTAGCACACTAAAGGGCGGGAGTTACTTCTTC.

This clonotype was recorded many times. CDR3 sequence: CSVAGTLSNTEAFF. CDR3 nucleotides: TGCAGCGTCGCCGGGACTCTTAGTAACACTGAAGCTTTCTTT. The chain uses TRBV29-1 and TRBJ1-1, with a weak D call TRBD1 (5 bases). Germline lookup yields CDR1 SQVTM and CDR2 ANQGSEA. The CDR3 runs to 14 residues. V was clipped by 6 bases and J by 2 bases, with 16 bases between them. The complete variable domain, with remaining parts taken from reference TRBV29-1 and TRBJ1-1, reads SAVISQKPSRDICQRGTSLTIQCQVDSQVTMMFWYRQQPGQSLTLIATANQGSEATYESGFVIDKFPISRPNLTFSTLTVSNMSPEDSSIYLCSVAGTLSNTEAFFGQGTRLTVV.

Only a few counts were recorded for this clonotype. The chain couples TRBV12-3 or TRBV12-4 to TRBJ2-3; D gene uncertain. This CDR3 spans 15 amino acids. Trimming removed 7 bases from V and 0 bases from J, with 14 bases in between. The CDR3 loop reads CASTLQALSTDTQYF. In DNA, the CDR3 is TGTGCCAGCACCCTGCAGGCTCTTAGCACAGATACGCAGTATTTT.

The V gene is TRBV18, the J gene TRBJ2-4; D is tentatively TRBD1 or TRBD2 (5 bases each). This CDR3 contains 15 residues. Germline values: CDR1 KGHSH, CDR2 LQKENI. V was shortened by 3 bases and J by 0 bases, with 9 bases between the two germline ends. The chain's CDR3 is CASSPGDRAKNIQYF. CDR3 DNA sequence: TGTGCCAGCTCACCGGGAGACAGAGCCAAAAACATTCAGTACTTC.